Shown below are 5 T cell receptor beta chains from a single sample sequenced in a study of shared clonotypes between healthy human individuals. Clones were sequenced by immunoSEQ multiplex PCR, and TCRdb holds only the in-frame ones, with some missing. The sample lists a few million clones, roughly 92% occurring once. The sequencing input was naive CD4+ T cells sorted from blood. Sample subset: CD45RA+ positively selected. These receptors came from a man between 18 and 29 years old in good health.

This chain connects TRBV7-8 to TRBJ2-3; 7 bases are a match to TRBD2. The germline V gene has CDR1 SGHVS and CDR2 FQNEAQ. This CDR3 comprises 17 residues. V lost 5 bases and J lost 4; bases outside the gene matches: 15. DNA of the CDR3: TGTGCCAGCAGCCACACCCGCAAAGCGGGGTACGCAGATACGCAGTATTTT. As protein: CASSHTRKAGYADTQYF.

The J gene is TRBJ2-5, the V gene TRBV5-1; no clear D. CDR1 is SGHRS, CDR2 YFSETQ, per germline. This CDR3 is built from 14 residues. V was shortened by 4 bases and J by 5 bases, with 15 bases between the two germline ends. The CDR3 sequence: CASSRFEGSETQYF. DNA of the CDR3: TGCGCCAGCAGCCGCTTCGAAGGCTCGGAGACCCAGTACTTC.

This clone is a singleton in its sample. In DNA, the CDR3 is TGTGCCAGCAGTGAACCCGGACAGGTCGGCTCCTACGAGCAGTACTTC. This translates into CASSEPGQVGSYEQYF. The V and J genes are TRBV25-1 and TRBJ2-7; 7 bases are shared with TRBD1. The germline V gene has CDR1 MGHDK and CDR2 SYGVNS. V shed 2 bases and J 0 bases; nucleotides not matched to a gene: 7. The CDR3 is 16 amino acids.

J is TRBJ2-1 and V is TRBV7-2; 11 bases fit TRBD2. CDR3 length equals 16 residues. Trimming removed 5 bases from V and 5 bases from J; junction bases left unmatched: 8. CDR1 is SGHTA, CDR2 FQGNSA, per germline. CDR3 region: CASSRLAGGVNNEQFF. For the CDR3, the DNA is TGTGCCAGCAGCCGATTAGCGGGAGGGGTAAACAATGAGCAGTTCTTC. Filled out from reference TRBV7-2 and TRBJ2-1, the complete variable domain reads GAGVSQSPSNKVTEKGKDVELRCDPISGHTALYWYRQSLGQGLEFLIYFQGNSAPDKSGLPSDRFSAERTGGSVSTLTIQRTQQEDSAVYLCASSRLAGGVNNEQFFGPGTRLTVL.

V is TRBV6-5 and J is TRBJ2-1; 10 bases are a match to TRBD2. The CDR3 has 12 residues. After removal of 11 bases from V and 6 bases from J, the junction contained 4 bases not matched to a gene. Germline CDR1 reads MNHEY; CDR2 reads SVGAGI. The CDR3 DNA follows: TGTGCCGCGGGACTAGCGAGCAATGAGCAGTTCTTC. Encoded protein: CAAGLASNEQFF.